Presented here are 27 T cell receptor beta chains from one specimen sequenced in a study of cytomegalovirus exposure and HLA in healthy donors. The PCR employed 60 Vbeta primers together with 13 Jbeta primers. Only in-frame clones appear in the TCRdb table, and some are missing; sequencing was by immunoSEQ multiplex PCR. This sample has almost 200,000 clones; 65% to 80% occur once, and the top ten carry roughly 4.5%. The sequencing input was PBMCs. Source of these receptors: a woman aged 25 to 39 in good health and CMV-seropositive.

V gene TRBV27 combines with J gene TRBJ2-2; D unclear. The CDR3 runs to 13 residues. The germline CDR1 and CDR2 sequences are MNHEY and SMNVEV (reference sequence). The V end lost 3 bases, the J end lost 10 bases, and 12 bases lay between the germline ends. This CDR3 reads CASSLLSSAELFF. DNA of the CDR3: TGTGCCAGCAGTTTGTTAAGTAGTGCGGAGCTGTTTTTT.

V and J are TRBV27 and TRBJ1-1; unclear D gene. The V end lost 2 bases, the J end lost 1 base, and 5 bases lay between the germline ends. The germline CDR1 and CDR2 sequences are MNHEY and SMNVEV (reference sequence). The CDR3 sequence is 13 residues long. CDR3 in DNA: TGTGCCAGCAGTTTACGGGGGAACACTGAAGCTTTCTTT. Encoded protein: CASSLRGNTEAFF.

CDR3 in amino acids: CASSSQRGTQHF. The CDR3 nucleotides read TGTGCCAGCAGCTCCCAGCGGGGTACCCAGCATTTT. The chain employs TRBV7-9 and TRBJ1-5, with D hard to call. Trimming cost V 4 bases and J 11 bases, with 12 bases left between them. Germline CDR1 and CDR2: SEHNR and FQNEAQ (reference sequence). The CDR3 loop spans 12 amino acids.

The genes are TRBV6-5 and TRBJ2-7; 10 bases match TRBD1. Germline values: CDR1 MNHEY, CDR2 SVGAGI. The CDR3 runs to 11 residues. V gave up 6 bases and J gave up 12 bases; unmatched junction bases: 5. The CDR3 DNA reads TGTGCCAGCAGAGAGACAGGGGGCCTGTACTTC. It specifies CASRETGGLYF.

The chain employs TRBV7-2 and TRBJ2-5; possibly TRBD2 for D (5 bases). Trimming stripped 5 bases from V and 1 base from J, with 11 bases between. The CDR3 runs 14 residues. Germline-derived CDR1 and CDR2 are SGHTA and FQGNSA. The chain's CDR3 is CASSPRRGQETQYF. The CDR3 DNA reads TGTGCCAGCAGCCCCCGCCGGGGCCAAGAGACCCAGTACTTC.

The chain links TRBV27 to TRBJ2-3; 13 bases match TRBD2. This CDR3 is 22 amino acids long. Germline lookup yields CDR1 MNHEY and CDR2 SMNVEV (reference sequence). J lost 1 base, V lost 2 bases, and 18 bases had no gene match. The CDR3 bases are TGTGCCAGCAGTTTAGAACCCACTAGCGGGGGGGGGTTGGATCGAGGCACAGATACGCAGTATTTT. Its protein is CASSLEPTSGGGLDRGTDTQYF.

The chain employs TRBV19 and TRBJ1-5; D perhaps matches TRBD1 (6 bases). This CDR3 spans 14 amino acids. The V end was cut by 7 bases, the J end by 2 bases, with 12 bases between. The germline gives CDR1 LNHDA, CDR2 SQIVND (reference sequence). This CDR3 is CASIQGVGNQPQHF. The CDR3 DNA follows: TGTGCCAGTATACAGGGAGTCGGCAATCAGCCCCAGCATTTT.

This clone occurred once. For the CDR3, the DNA is TGTGCCACCAGACCGGGGACACTGAACACCGGGGAGCTGTTTTTT. This codes for CATRPGTLNTGELFF. The chain has TRBV10-3 and TRBJ2-2; TRBD1 might be the D (6 bases). The germline gives CDR1 ENHRY, CDR2 SYGVKD. The ends were cut back, 10 bases at V and 1 base at J, with 16 bases in the middle. This CDR3 comprises 15 residues.

A single count supports this clone. The chain is built from TRBV25-1 and TRBJ2-2; 8 nucleotides agree with TRBD1. The CDR3 totals 16 residues. V lost 4 bases, J lost 0 bases, and 4 bases stayed unmatched. From germline, CDR1 is MGHDK and CDR2 SYGVNS. The CDR3 reads CASSGSDRANTGELFF. In DNA, the CDR3 is TGTGCCAGCAGTGGGTCGGACAGGGCGAACACCGGGGAGCTGTTTTTT.

The chain joins TRBV11-3 to TRBJ2-5; perhaps TRBD2 as D (6 bases). V was pared by 4 bases and J by 2 bases, with 8 bases between. The germline V gene encodes CDR1 SGHNT and CDR2 YENEEA. The CDR3 has 13 residues. CDR3 nucleotide sequence: TGTGCCAGCAGCTCCGGAGGGCAAGAGACCCAGTACTTC. This encodes CASSSGGQETQYF.

V is TRBV21-1 and J is TRBJ2-7; TRBD2, the table's D call, was not compared with the DNA. TRBV21-1 is marked as a pseudogene. The CDR3 has 15 residues. The CDR3 here is CASSKEPSGRYPRCF. As DNA, the CDR3 is TGTGCCAGCAGCAAAGAGCCTAGCGGGAGGTACCCGCGGTGCTTC.

CDR3 bases: TGTGCCAGCAGCCGGTCCAACTACTATAATTCACCCCTCCACTTT. Its translation: CASSRSNYYNSPLHF. The gene calls are TRBV6-5 and TRBJ1-6, with D uncertain. The V end lost 6 bases, the J end lost 3 bases, and 12 bases lay between the germline ends. CDR1 is MNHEY, CDR2 SVGAGI, per germline. The CDR3 sequence is 15 residues long.

The CDR3 loop reads CASSSAGGLNTEAFF. CDR3 nucleotide sequence: TGTGCCAGCAGTTCTGCAGGGGGCCTGAACACTGAAGCTTTCTTT. The chain carries TRBV27 and TRBJ1-1, with 8 bases fitting TRBD1. CDR3 length equals 15 residues. CDR1 and CDR2 from the germline V gene are MNHEY and SMNVEV (reference sequence). The trim removed 4 bases at V and 0 bases at J, leaving 4 bases unmatched.

The genes are TRBV7-9 and TRBJ2-7, with 12 positions matching TRBD2. V lost 2 bases, J lost 2 bases, and 4 bases stayed unmatched. There are 16 residues in the CDR3. Per germline, CDR1 SEHNR and CDR2 FQNEAQ (reference sequence). In nucleotides, the CDR3 is TGTGCCAGCAGCTTATCTAGCGGGGGGGGAACCTACGAGCAGTACTTC. This gives the protein CASSLSSGGGTYEQYF.

The CDR3 region is CASSYSQGYGYTF. The CDR3, as DNA: TGTGCCAGCAGTTACTCACAGGGCTATGGCTACACCTTC. This chain connects TRBV6-5 to TRBJ1-2; possible D gene TRBD1, 6 bases. CDR1 is MNHEY and CDR2 is SVGAGI in the germline V gene. The ends were cut back, 0 bases at V and 4 bases at J, with 6 bases in the middle. The CDR3 is made up of 13 amino acids.

Only a few counts were recorded for this clone. The V call is TRBV4-1, the J call TRBJ2-3, with 9 bases matching TRBD2. V shed 1 base, J shed 4 bases, and the junction held 6 bases outside the gene matches. This CDR3 has 16 residues. The germline gives CDR1 MGHRA, CDR2 YSYEKL. The CDR3 loop reads CASSQGPAGGPDTQYF. The DNA of the CDR3 is TGCGCCAGCAGCCAAGGTCCAGCGGGGGGCCCAGATACGCAGTATTTT.

This clone has only a few counts. The chain has TRBV5-5 and TRBJ1-1; D is uncertain. Trimming cost V 7 bases and J 3 bases, with 10 bases left between them. The CDR3 runs 12 residues. Germline lookup yields CDR1 SGHKS and CDR2 YYEKEE (reference sequence). The CDR3 DNA reads TGTGCCAGCTCGCGGGCTGACACTGAAGCTTTCTTT. It yields the protein CASSRADTEAFF. The full variable domain, rest sourced from reference TRBV5-5 and TRBJ1-1, is DAGVTQSPTHLIKTRGQQVTLRCSPISGHKSVSWYQQVLGQGPQFIFQYYEKEERGRGNFPDRFSARQFPNYSSELNVNALLLGDSALYLCASSRADTEAFFGQGTRLTVV.

This sequence joins TRBV25-1 and TRBJ2-3, with 9 positions matching TRBD1. Per the germline V gene, CDR1 is MGHDK and CDR2 is SYGVNS. V dropped 3 bases and J dropped 2; count of bases not matched to a gene: 6. The CDR3 consists of 16 residues. DNA of the CDR3: TGTGCCAGCAGTGATTACAGGGGGCTAGACACAGATACGCAGTATTTT. Encoded protein: CASSDYRGLDTDTQYF. Using reference TRBV25-1 and TRBJ2-3 for the parts outside the CDR3, the full variable domain is EADIYQTPRYLVIGTGKKITLECSQTMGHDKMYWYQQDPGMELHLIHYSYGVNSTEKGDLSSESTVSRIRTEHFPLTLESARPSHTSQYLCASSDYRGLDTDTQYFGPGTRLTVL.

This chain joins TRBV15 and TRBJ1-1, with 8 bases lining up with TRBD1. V dropped 1 base and J dropped 0; count of bases not matched to a gene: 7. This CDR3 region has 17 residues. The germline V gene encodes CDR1 LNHNV and CDR2 YYDKDF (reference sequence). The CDR3, as DNA: TGTGCCACCAGCAGAGGCAGGGGGCCGGGTTTGAACACTGAAGCTTTCTTT. Its protein is CATSRGRGPGLNTEAFF.

This rearrangement joins TRBV21-1 to TRBJ2-5; whether TRBD2, the table's D call, matches the DNA was not checked. TRBV21-1 is termed a pseudogene. This CDR3 has 16 residues. For the CDR3, the DNA is TGTGCCAGCAGCAAAATTCTGACCCCGGCGGGAGAGACCCAGTACTTC. Translation: CASSKILTPAGETQYF.

V usage is TRBV9 and J usage is TRBJ1-2; 7 nucleotides agree with TRBD1. V shed 6 bases and J 3 bases; nucleotides not matched to a gene: 8. Germline CDR1 reads SGDLS; CDR2 reads YYNGEE. There are 14 residues in the CDR3. The CDR3 DNA reads as TGTGCCAGCAACGGAGACAGGGAAGACTATGGCTACACCTTC. Translation: CASNGDREDYGYTF.

The V and J genes are TRBV19 and TRBJ1-4; D unresolved. V lost 3 bases and J lost 8, with 13 bases in between. Germline assignment: CDR1 LNHDA and CDR2 SQIVND (reference sequence). The CDR3 contains 14 residues. The CDR3 here is CASSIPPGSEKLFF. The CDR3 DNA follows: TGTGCCAGTAGTATCCCACCCGGTTCGGAAAAACTGTTTTTT.

The chain is built from TRBV29-1 and TRBJ2-7, with D possibly TRBD2 on 6 matching bases. The CDR3 runs 12 residues. Germline lookup yields CDR1 SQVTM and CDR2 ANQGSEA. The V end lost 7 bases, the J end lost 0 bases, and 10 bases lay between the germline ends. The chain's CDR3 is CSAVGSSYEQYF. The DNA for the CDR3 is TGCAGCGCCGTCGGGAGCTCCTACGAGCAGTACTTC.

This clone has a handful of counts. The genes are TRBV7-6 and TRBJ2-7; TRBD1 agrees at 9 bases. CDR1 SGHVS and CDR2 FNYEAQ come from the germline V gene. The length of the CDR3 is 19 residues. V shed 5 bases, J shed 0 bases, and the junction held 17 bases outside the gene matches. The CDR3 protein is CASSPLDRGPFDNSYEQYF. Written as DNA, the CDR3 is TGTGCCAGCAGCCCCCTGGACAGGGGACCGTTTGATAACTCCTACGAGCAGTACTTC.

J is TRBJ2-7 and V is TRBV9; 9 bases match TRBD1. This CDR3 has 18 residues. V trimming: 3 bases; J trimming: 6 bases; junction bases outside the gene matches: 19. CDR1 is SGDLS and CDR2 is YYNGEE in the germline V gene. Written as DNA, the CDR3 is TGTGCCAGCAGCGCCCCCGGGACAGGGAATTCTTTACTGTTCGAGCAGTACTTC. Its protein is CASSAPGTGNSLLFEQYF.

The rearrangement uses TRBV19 and TRBJ2-7, with TRBD2 identical over 7 bases. The germline V gene has CDR1 LNHDA and CDR2 SQIVND (reference sequence). Trimming removed 3 bases from V and 2 bases from J; junction bases left unmatched: 7. The CDR3 spans 15 residues. The chain's CDR3 is CASSIEGGPTYEQYF. For the CDR3, the DNA is TGTGCCAGTAGTATTGAGGGAGGGCCCACCTACGAGCAGTACTTC.

On this clone: Other nucleotide sequences in the sample specify the same CDR3. V gene TRBV11-2 combines with J gene TRBJ2-1; TRBD2 matches 7 bases. In germline, CDR1 is SGHAT, CDR2 FQNNGV. J was trimmed by 3 bases and V by 4 bases; bases with no gene match: 6. The CDR3 spans 15 residues. CDR3 sequence reads: CASSSPGGIYNEQFF. Written as DNA, the CDR3 is TGTGCCAGCAGCTCCCCCGGGGGGATCTACAATGAGCAGTTCTTC.